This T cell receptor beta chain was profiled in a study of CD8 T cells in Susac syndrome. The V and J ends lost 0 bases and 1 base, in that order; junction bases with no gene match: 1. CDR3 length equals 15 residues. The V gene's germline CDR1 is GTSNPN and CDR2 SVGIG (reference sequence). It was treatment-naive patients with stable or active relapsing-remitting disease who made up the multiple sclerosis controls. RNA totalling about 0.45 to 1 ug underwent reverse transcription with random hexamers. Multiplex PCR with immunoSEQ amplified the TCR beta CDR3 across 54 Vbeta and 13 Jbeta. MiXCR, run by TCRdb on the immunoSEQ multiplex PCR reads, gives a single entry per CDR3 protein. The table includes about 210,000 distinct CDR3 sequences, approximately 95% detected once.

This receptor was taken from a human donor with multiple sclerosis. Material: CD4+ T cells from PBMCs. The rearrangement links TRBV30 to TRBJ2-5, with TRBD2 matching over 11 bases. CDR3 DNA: TGTGCCTGGAGTGTGGGACTAGCGGTCCAAGAGACCCAGTACTTC. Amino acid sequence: CAWSVGLAVQETQYF.